The 17 T cell receptor beta chains in this list originate from one sample, sequenced in a study of T cell responses to AZD1222 COVID-19 vaccine. TCRdb keeps only in-frame clones here, not all; method: immunoSEQ multiplex PCR. The data show over 100,000 clones, roughly 86% seen once. This material consisted of peripheral blood, taken 28 days after the second dose of the MenACWY control vaccine. These receptors all stem from an adult who received the MenACWY meningococcal vaccine as a control.

The chain carries TRBV9 and TRBJ2-7; the match to TRBD2 covers 7 bases. The CDR3 contains 15 residues. V lost 0 bases to trimming and J lost 3 bases; unmatched junction nucleotides: 6. Germline-derived CDR1 and CDR2 are SGDLS and YYNGEE. The CDR3 loop is CASSVGAGNHYEQYF. CDR3 sequence (DNA): TGTGCCAGCAGCGTAGGAGCGGGGAACCACTACGAGCAGTACTTC.

The chain uses TRBV5-1 and TRBJ1-3; the D gene is possibly TRBD1 (5 bases). The CDR3 runs to 16 residues. V shed 0 bases and J shed 0 bases, with 10 bases lying between them. CDR1 is SGHRS, CDR2 YFSETQ, per germline. For the CDR3, the DNA is TGCGCCAGCAGCTTGGCGGGGACGGACTCTGGAAACACCATATATTTT. Its translation is CASSLAGTDSGNTIYF.

V and J are TRBV6-2 or TRBV6-3 and TRBJ1-5; D not resolved. V lost 2 bases and J 0 bases, leaving 8 bases between the germline ends. Per germline, CDR1 MNHEY and CDR2 SVGEGT. The CDR3 loop spans 15 amino acids. DNA of the CDR3: TGTGCCAGCAGTTACCACACCAATAGCAATCAGCCCCAGCATTTT. Translated, it gives CASSYHTNSNQPQHF.

The CDR3: CAISDYKPGTGNTEAFF. In nucleotides, the CDR3 is TGTGCCATCAGTGACTATAAACCCGGGACAGGGAACACTGAAGCTTTCTTT. This rearrangement joins TRBV10-3 to TRBJ1-1, with 8 bases matching TRBD1. Germline V CDR1 and CDR2: ENHRY, SYGVKD. CDR3 length: 17 residues. V was pared by 3 bases and J by 1 base, with 10 bases of the junction left unmatched.

The gene calls are TRBV19 and TRBJ1-2; 8 bases align to TRBD1. The CDR3 is 13 residues long. Losses at the gene ends were 11 bases for V and 8 bases for J; bases not matched to a gene: 13. Germline V gene data show CDR1 as LNHDA and CDR2 as SQIVND (reference sequence). CDR3 amino acids: CAVLHRTGKGYTF. For the CDR3, the DNA is TGTGCCGTTCTCCACCGGACAGGGAAGGGCTACACCTTC.

This clone was seen once. A read error may account for a junction end that differs from germline. The V and J genes are TRBV7-7 and TRBJ2-5, with 9 bases identical to TRBD2. This CDR3 is built from 14 residues. The germline V gene encodes CDR1 SSHAT and CDR2 FNYEAQ (reference sequence). The CDR3: CASSLGLAQETQYF. The CDR3 DNA follows: TGTGCTAGCAGCTTAGGACTAGCGCAGGAGACCCAGTACTTC.

On this clone itself: An end of the junction differs from the germline gene, which may be a read error. The chain joins TRBV19 to TRBJ2-6; D may be TRBD2 (6 bases). Germline V gene sequence: CDR1 LNHDA, CDR2 SQIVND (reference sequence). CDR3 length: 19 residues. The CDR3 DNA reads as TGTGCCAGCAGTATAAAAATGGCTAGCGCGTTCTCTGGGGCCAACGTCCTGACTTTC. Encoded protein: CASSIKMASAFSGANVLTF. The full variable domain, in which reference TRBV19 and TRBJ2-6 provide the parts outside the CDR3, is DGGITQSPKYLFRKEGQNVTLSCEQNLNHDAMYWYRQDPGQGLRLIYYSQIVNDFQKGDIAEGYSVSREKKESFPLTVTSAQKNPTAFYLCASSIKMASAFSGANVLTFGAGSRLTVL.

The chain uses TRBV19 and TRBJ2-6; D perhaps matches TRBD1 (6 bases). Germline V gene sequence: CDR1 LNHDA, CDR2 SQIVND (reference sequence). This CDR3 comprises 16 residues. V was clipped by 8 bases and J by 0 bases, with 14 bases between them. CDR3 bases: TGTGCCAGTCAACCACTAGGGGGCTCTGGGGCCAACGTCCTGACTTTC. This encodes CASQPLGGSGANVLTF.

The chain employs TRBV27 and TRBJ2-3; 13 nucleotides align to TRBD2. CDR1 is MNHEY and CDR2 is SMNVEV in the germline V gene (reference sequence). V lost 5 bases, J lost 8 bases, and 13 bases stayed unmatched. There are 17 residues in the CDR3. The CDR3: CASSTTLLAGGQVTQYF. CDR3 coding DNA: TGTGCCAGCAGTACAACATTACTAGCGGGGGGGCAAGTTACGCAGTATTTT.

J is TRBJ1-2 and V is TRBV4-1; no reliable D call. Germline loops: CDR1 MGHRA, CDR2 YSYEKL. Trimming pared 0 bases from V and 3 bases from J, leaving 14 bases between. The CDR3 loop spans 16 amino acids. The CDR3 sequence is CASSQDSAGLYYGYTF. For the CDR3, the DNA is TGCGCCAGCAGCCAAGACTCGGCCGGGCTATACTATGGCTACACCTTC.

Here the CDR3 reads CASSLTKTDTQYF. DNA of the CDR3: TGTGCCAGCAGCTTAACGAAAACAGATACGCAGTATTTT. V is TRBV5-4 and J is TRBJ2-3, with no clear D. The CDR3 extends over 13 amino acids. Germline lookup yields CDR1 SGHNT and CDR2 YYREEE (reference sequence). The V end lost 2 bases, the J end lost 3 bases, and 7 bases lay between the germline ends.

J is TRBJ2-7 and V is TRBV5-1; D gene ambiguous. Trimming stripped 4 bases from V and 7 bases from J, with 15 bases between. This CDR3 comprises 13 residues. Per germline, CDR1 SGHRS and CDR2 YFSETQ. CDR3 sequence: CASSEPGQEEQYF. DNA for the CDR3: TGCGCCAGCAGCGAGCCTGGGCAGGAGGAGCAGTACTTC.

The chain carries TRBV7-9 and TRBJ2-3; D may be TRBD1 (6 bases). The germline V gene encodes CDR1 SEHNR and CDR2 FQNEAQ (reference sequence). This CDR3 is 15 amino acids long. V lost 5 bases, J lost 1 base, and 13 bases lay in between. The CDR3 here is CASSPGHGGTDTQYF. The CDR3, as DNA: TGTGCCAGCAGCCCGGGACACGGGGGCACAGATACGCAGTATTTT.

The CDR3 DNA reads as TGTGCCAGCAGGCAAAACAGGGGCGACACCGGGGAGCTGTTTTTT. Translating gives CASRQNRGDTGELFF. The chain is built from TRBV27 and TRBJ2-2, with 7 nucleotides matching TRBD1. Germline lookup yields CDR1 MNHEY and CDR2 SMNVEV (reference sequence). The junction had 7 bases not matched to a gene; V was cut back by 6 bases and J by 3 bases. The CDR3 is 15 residues long.

The chain carries TRBV9 and TRBJ2-2; D not certain. Germline CDR1 SGDLS, CDR2 YYNGEE. V shed 0 bases and J shed 8 bases, with 5 bases lying between them. The CDR3 sequence is 12 residues long. CDR3: CASSVAGGELFF. CDR3 sequence (DNA): TGTGCCAGCAGCGTAGCCGGGGGGGAGCTGTTTTTT.

The chain links TRBV3-1 (or the pseudogene TRBV3-2) to TRBJ1-5, with D hard to call. Trimming took 4 bases from V and 1 from J, leaving 2 bases between them. Germline V lookup: CDR1 LGHDT, CDR2 YNNKEL (reference sequence). This CDR3 spans 12 amino acids. DNA for the CDR3: TGTGCCAGCAGCCTCAGCAATCAGCCCCAGCATTTT. Translating it yields CASSLSNQPQHF.

V is TRBV28 and J is TRBJ1-4, with no clear D. Between the trimmed V and J ends, which lost 0 bases and 5 bases, there was a span of 7 bases. The CDR3 extends over 14 amino acids. Per germline, CDR1 MDHEN and CDR2 SYDVKM. The CDR3 DNA reads TGTGCCAGCAGTTTATGGTCGCTCAATGAAAAACTGTTTTTT. Its protein product is CASSLWSLNEKLFF.